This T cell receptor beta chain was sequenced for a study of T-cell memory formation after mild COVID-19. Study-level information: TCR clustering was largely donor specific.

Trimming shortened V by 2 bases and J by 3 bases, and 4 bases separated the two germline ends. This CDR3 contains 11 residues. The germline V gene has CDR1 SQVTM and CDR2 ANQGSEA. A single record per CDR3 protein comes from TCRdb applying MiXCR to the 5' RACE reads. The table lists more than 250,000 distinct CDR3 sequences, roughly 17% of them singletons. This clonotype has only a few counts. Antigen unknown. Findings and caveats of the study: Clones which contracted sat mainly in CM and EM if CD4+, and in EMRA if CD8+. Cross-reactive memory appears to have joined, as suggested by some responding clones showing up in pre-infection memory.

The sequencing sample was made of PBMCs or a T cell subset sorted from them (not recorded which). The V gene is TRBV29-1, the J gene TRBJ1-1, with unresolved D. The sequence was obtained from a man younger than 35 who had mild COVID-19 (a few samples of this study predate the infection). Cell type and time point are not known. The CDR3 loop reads CSVEIYTEAFF. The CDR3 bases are TGCAGCGTTGAAATCTACACTGAAGCTTTCTTT.